This T cell receptor beta chain was found in a study of OX40 agonist ivuxolimab in advanced cancers. Looking at the study overall: The costimulatory receptor OX40 (CD134) was targeted by ivuxolimab, a fully human IgG2 agonistic monoclonal antibody. The monotherapy dose-escalation portion (N ≈ 56 patients) of the phase I ivuxolimab trial is reported in the paper. Prior anti-PD-1, anti-PD-L1 or anti-CTLA-4 therapy was permitted, and checkpoint inhibitors had been received by roughly 40% of dose-escalation patients. Partial responses were achieved by three dose-escalation patients, of whom one had hepatocellular carcinoma and two had cutaneous melanoma. In the dose-escalation cohort, 70% to 85% of patients were male, and the mean age was around 65 years with a range of roughly 20 to 85. Of the 50 to 55 dose-escalation patients, hepatocellular carcinoma was present in 19, melanoma in approximately 15, renal cell carcinoma in 9 and head and neck cancer in 9. Peripheral TCRbeta sequencing was intended to test whether TCR sequence diversity was altered and clonal T-cell expansion was caused by ivuxolimab. Intravenous ivuxolimab was administered to patients every 2 weeks at six dose levels: 0.01, 0.1, 0.3, 1.5, 3 and 10 mg/kg. Beyond this particular receptor, the publication reports: Partial responders in the 0.1-3.0 mg/kg groups had among the lowest normalized peripheral clonal expansion, especially among CD8+ T cells. Which antigens the clonally expanded peripheral T cells were specific for was not determined. At doses of 0.1 to 3.0 mg/kg, clonal expansion of both CD4+ and CD8+ blood T cells was observed from baseline to week 6. After ivuxolimab, CD8+ T cells had more expanded clones than CD4+ T cells on average. Low levels of normalized T-cell clonal expansion were also seen in some nonresponding patients.

V sheds 4 bases and J sheds 3 bases, leaving 16 bases between their ends. CDR1 MGHDK and CDR2 SYGVNS are derived from the germline V gene. Reading from cysteine to phenylalanine, the CDR3 counts 16 amino acids. CDR3 DNA is the only sequence kept; it has 48 bases, read in frame from the first base. To sequence the TCRbeta CDR3 region, genomic DNA was isolated from the sorted cells. The immunoSEQ Assay was used to sequence the TCRbeta CDR3 regions. TCRdb carries this immuneACCESS record with in-frame sequences only. Its versions omit some clonotypes, under half of them owing to an unresolved V gene in the studies checked, with the rest unexplained. The sample table lists roughly 36,000 clones, roughly 85% of them with a count of one. Clones ranked in the top ten supply less than 25% of the sample. A remark on this clone: No cognate antigen has been identified for it. No much larger clonotype is one base removed from it; base qualities were not supplied.

Patients with autoimmune disease history or receiving systemic immunosuppression were excluded from the trial. In every dose cohort, peripheral blood was drawn for TCR sequencing at baseline, cycle 4 day 1, and cycle 7 day 1. Samples were obtained from an open-label, multicenter, first-in-human phase I dose-escalation trial of ivuxolimab. Adults with locally advanced or metastatic melanoma, renal cell carcinoma, hepatocellular carcinoma or head and neck squamous cell carcinoma were enrolled in the trial. Before TCR sequencing, CD4+ and CD8+ T cells were separately sorted from peripheral blood. The rearranged segments are TRBV25-1 and TRBJ2-4, with a weak D call of TRBD2 (7 bases match). The material sequenced was CD4+ or CD8+ T cells sorted from blood, taken in a trial of the OX40 agonist ivuxolimab. The clonotype comes from an adult with an advanced solid tumor such as melanoma, head and neck, liver or kidney cancer. The DNA reads as follows: TGTGCCAGCAGTGGGGCGGGGGCCGGGGACAAAAACATTCAGTACTTC. Translated, this gives CASSGAGAGDKNIQYF.